A single sample gave rise to the 3 T cell receptor beta chains below, sequenced in a study of blood T cell repertoires in COVID-19. Assay used: immunoSEQ multiplex PCR; TCRdb lists only in-frame clones, some missing. In the table there are some 390,000 clones, 85% to 90% of which are singletons. The sequenced material came from PBMCs or T cells enriched from blood (not recorded which). Source of these receptors: a man under 40 who had recovered from COVID-19.

V is TRBV15 and J is TRBJ2-1, with 7 bases matching TRBD2. The length of the CDR3 is 14 residues. The J segment lost 8 bases and the V segment lost 4 bases, leaving 8 bases of the junction unmatched. Germline CDR1 reads LNHNV; CDR2 reads YYDKDF (reference sequence). The CDR3 DNA follows: TGTGCCACCAGCACCGGACTAGTTCGGTATGAGCAGTTCTTC. Translated, it gives CATSTGLVRYEQFF.

This rearrangement joins TRBV28 to TRBJ1-6, with 11 bases identical to TRBD1. V gave up 5 bases and J gave up 2 bases; unmatched junction bases: 8. Germline loops: CDR1 MDHEN, CDR2 SYDVKM. CDR3 length: 18 residues. The DNA for the CDR3 is TGTGCCAGCAGTCCGGAGGGACAGGGGGTTCCCTATAATTCACCCCTCCACTTT. It encodes CASSPEGQGVPYNSPLHF. Combining the CDR3 with reference TRBV28 and TRBJ1-6 gives the whole variable domain DVKVTQSSRYLVKRTGEKVFLECVQDMDHENMFWYRQDPGLGLRLIYFSYDVKMKEKGDIPEGYSVSREKKERFSLILESASTNQTSMYLCASSPEGQGVPYNSPLHFGNGTRLTVT.

The genes are TRBV11-2 and TRBJ2-5; 7 bases line up with TRBD1. Per germline, CDR1 SGHAT and CDR2 FQNNGV. V was pared by 3 bases and J by 5 bases, with 12 bases of the junction left unmatched. This CDR3 spans 16 amino acids. DNA of the CDR3: TGTGCCAGCAGCTTGAACACCGGGACAGCCTTTGAGACCCAGTACTTC. This gives the protein CASSLNTGTAFETQYF.